The clone carrying this T cell receptor beta chain has only one observation. The data stem from a study of blood T cell repertoires in COVID-19. Overall study context: Italy, Spain and the United States were the sources of the convalescent and acute COVID-19 samples.

Profiling relied on immunoSEQ multiplex PCR, and the TCRdb table lists in-frame clones only, not all of them. The sample has some 150,000 clones, roughly nine tenths seen once. Deletions cut 6 bases from V and 1 base from J, with 15 bases between. There are 15 residues in the CDR3. Per germline, CDR1 SGHRS and CDR2 YFSETQ. This TCR was recovered from a woman aged 60-75 years with active or convalescent COVID-19. The rearrangement links TRBV5-1 to TRBJ2-3; a possible D gene is TRBD2 (5 bases). Sample: peripheral blood. CDR3 in amino acids: CASNPSAGGTDTQYF. The DNA of the CDR3 is TGCGCCAGCAATCCCTCGGCGGGCGGCACAGATACGCAGTATTTT.